This T cell receptor beta chain was found in a study of cytomegalovirus exposure and HLA in healthy donors. Note on this clone: Its specificity is unknown.

Study observations and caveats: With high specificity and sensitivity, the classifier reportedly diagnosed cytomegalovirus status. A few chains linked to CMV were shown in vitro to be specific for CMV antigens. Previous analysis showed most TCR beta V segments were productive about 87% or about 30% of the time. Certain sequence variants were highly shared and formed a cluster, and this cluster was likely a sequencing artifact.

V was pared by 5 bases and J by 5 bases, with 5 bases of the junction left unmatched. Germline assignment: CDR1 GTSNPN and CDR2 SVGIG (reference sequence). The CDR3 runs to 13 residues. With 60 Vbeta and 13 Jbeta primers, the PCR was carried out. Produced via immunoSEQ multiplex PCR; TCRdb's table is partial and in-frame only. The table records about 150,000 clones, over 60% of them present only once. The sample taken for sequencing was PBMCs. The receptor comes from a woman under 40 in good health and CMV-seronegative. The chain links TRBV30 to TRBJ2-7; 11 nucleotides align to TRBD1. The CDR3 region has the DNA TGTGCCTGGTCGGGACAGGGGGACCACGAGCAGTACTTC. Translating gives CAWSGQGDHEQYF.